These 26 T cell receptor beta chains were all obtained from the same sample, sequenced in a study of blood T cell repertoires in COVID-19. Some clones are missing from TCRdb's copy, which holds only in-frame ones; the method was immunoSEQ multiplex PCR. The sample consists of under 500,000 clones, approximately 90% of them appearing once. The sample taken for sequencing was peripheral blood. The receptors were gathered from a young woman with acute or convalescent COVID-19.

In nucleotides, the CDR3 is TGTGCCAGCAGTTTTTCCTTTGCGAGTGGGGGGGTCGTGCAGTTCTTC. Protein sequence: CASSFSFASGGVVQFF. This chain uses TRBV27 with TRBJ2-1; the match to TRBD2 covers 7 bases. The CDR3 is 16 amino acids. Germline V gives CDR1 MNHEY, CDR2 SMNVEV (reference sequence). V lost 3 bases to trimming and J lost 12 bases; unmatched junction nucleotides: 17.

This clone has only one observation. The V gene is TRBV12-3 or TRBV12-4, the J gene TRBJ2-7; D perhaps matches TRBD2 (5 bases). Trimming took off 5 bases at V and 0 bases at J, with 8 bases between the two ends. CDR3 size: 13 residues. CDR3: CASSGLPSYEQYF. The CDR3 bases are TGTGCCAGCAGTGGACTCCCCTCCTACGAGCAGTACTTC.

CDR3 coding DNA: TGTGCCAGCATCAAGTCCTGGCCAGGTTCACCCCTCCACTTT. Residues: CASIKSWPGSPLHF. The chain combines TRBV28 with TRBJ1-6; D gene ambiguous. V lost 7 bases to trimming and J lost 9 bases, with 16 bases between them. CDR1 and CDR2 (germline): MDHEN, SYDVKM. This CDR3 has 14 amino acids.

The CDR3 nucleotides read TGTGCCAGCAGTTTATCGGGCGAGTGGACTAGCGGGGGCCGTGACAATGAGCAGTTCTTC. Its translation is CASSLSGEWTSGGRDNEQFF. The chain joins TRBV27 to TRBJ2-1; 13 bases line up with TRBD2. CDR1 and CDR2 from the germline V gene are MNHEY and SMNVEV (reference sequence). The CDR3 is 20 residues long. V was pared by 0 bases and J by 5 bases, with 13 bases of the junction left unmatched.

This chain connects TRBV11-2 to TRBJ1-3; TRBD1 matches 9 bases. The CDR3 has 15 residues. V shed 5 bases, J shed 4 bases, and the junction held 6 bases outside the gene matches. The germline V gene encodes CDR1 SGHAT and CDR2 FQNNGV. The CDR3 region is CASSHGTGSGNTIYF. The CDR3 bases are TGTGCCAGCAGCCATGGGACAGGGTCCGGAAACACCATATATTTT. The whole variable domain, filled in from reference TRBV11-2 and TRBJ1-3, reads EAGVAQSPRYKIIEKRQSVAFWCNPISGHATLYWYQQILGQGPKLLIQFQNNGVVDDSQLPKDRFSAERLKGVDSTLKIQPAKLEDSAVYLCASSHGTGSGNTIYFGEGSWLTVV.

The chain combines TRBV2 with TRBJ1-6; 8 positions agree with TRBD1. The J segment lost 8 bases and the V segment lost 5 bases, leaving 11 bases of the junction unmatched. From germline, CDR1 is SNHLY and CDR2 FYNNEI. The CDR3 totals 16 residues. CDR3 bases: TGTGCCAGCAGTAAAGATTGGACAGGGACCTATTCACCCCTCCACTTT. Its protein is CASSKDWTGTYSPLHF.

In its sample, this clone was seen once. The V and J genes are TRBV5-6 and TRBJ1-1; a weak D match, TRBD1 (5 bases). Germline-derived CDR1 and CDR2 are SGHDT and YYEEEE. This CDR3 spans 14 amino acids. The V and J ends lost 1 base and 6 bases respectively, with 13 bases between them. The CDR3 coding sequence is TGTGCCAGCAGCTTGAGGGGTGTCGTTGCTGAAGCTTTCTTT. This sequence encodes CASSLRGVVAEAFF.

The V and J genes are TRBV2 and TRBJ2-5; 10 nucleotides match TRBD2. The CDR3 is made up of 15 amino acids. V trimming: 8 bases; J trimming: 4 bases; junction bases outside the gene matches: 10. CDR1 is SNHLY and CDR2 is FYNNEI in the germline V gene. This CDR3 is CASLGSGGFRETQYF. In nucleotides, the CDR3 is TGTGCCAGCTTGGGTAGCGGGGGGTTTCGAGAGACCCAGTACTTC.

V usage is TRBV28 and J usage is TRBJ1-6; D is unclear. V was trimmed by 7 bases and J by 7 bases, leaving 11 bases between them. Germline V gene data show CDR1 as MDHEN and CDR2 as SYDVKM. The CDR3 runs 13 residues. CDR3 residues: CASTRRENSPLHF. In DNA, the CDR3 is TGTGCCAGCACCAGGAGGGAAAATTCACCCCTCCACTTT.

This chain links TRBV24-1 with TRBJ1-6; TRBD1 is a possible D gene (5 bases). Germline lookup yields CDR1 KGHDR and CDR2 SFDVKD. Trimming removed 0 bases at V and 6 bases at J, with 11 bases between. CDR3 length equals 16 residues. The CDR3 DNA reads as TGTGCCACCAGTGATTTGCCAGGGTTTGGTAATTCACCCCTCCACTTT. Its protein is CATSDLPGFGNSPLHF.

This chain links TRBV20-1 with TRBJ2-7; D perhaps matches TRBD2 (5 bases). The CDR3 runs 11 residues. The V end was cut by 0 bases, the J end by 5 bases, with 5 bases between. In germline, CDR1 is DFQATT, CDR2 SNEGSKA (reference sequence). The CDR3 coding sequence is TGCAGTGCTAGAGACGGGGACGAGCAGTACTTC. Its translation is CSARDGDEQYF.

The CDR3 nucleotides are TGTGCCAGCAGCGGGGAACCTTCGACTAGGGCCTCCACCTGGGCGCAGTATTTT. Amino acid sequence: CASSGEPSTRASTWAQYF. J is TRBJ2-3 and V is TRBV9, with a tentative D call TRBD2 (6 bases). Looked up from germline, CDR1 is SGDLS and CDR2 is YYNGEE. Trimming left V 3 bases short and J 10 bases short, with 30 bases between. The CDR3 extends over 18 amino acids. The whole variable domain, remainder taken from reference TRBV9 and TRBJ2-3, is DSGVTQTPKHLITATGQRVTLRCSPRSGDLSVYWYQQSLDQGLQFLIQYYNGEERAKGNILERFSAQQFPDLHSELNLSSLELGDSALYFCASSGEPSTRASTWAQYFGPGTRLTVL.

The sample holds one count of this clone. The chain links TRBV11-2 to TRBJ2-1; 10 bases are a match to TRBD2. Germline CDR1 is SGHAT and CDR2 is FQNNGV. V shed 1 base and J 4 bases; nucleotides not matched to a gene: 1. There are 15 residues in the CDR3. In nucleotides, the CDR3 is TGTGCCAGCAGCTTAGGGACTAGCGGATACAATGAGCAGTTCTTC. Its translation is CASSLGTSGYNEQFF.

This clone was counted once. The gene calls are TRBV6-1 and TRBJ2-7, with no clear D. Trimming shortened V by 3 bases and J by 0 bases, and 9 bases separated the two germline ends. The V gene's germline CDR1 is MNHNS and CDR2 SASEGT. CDR3 size: 14 residues. The CDR3 bases are TGTGCCAGCAGTGATGGCAGTTTCTCCTACGAGCAGTACTTC. Translated, it gives CASSDGSFSYEQYF.

The gene calls are TRBV19 and TRBJ2-7; D may be TRBD1 (6 bases). The CDR3 loop spans 14 amino acids. Germline values: CDR1 LNHDA, CDR2 SQIVND (reference sequence). Trimming left V 3 bases short and J 6 bases short, with 15 bases between. The CDR3 nucleotides are TGTGCCAGTAGTATGCGCAGGGGTGATGGCGAGCAGTACTTC. Translation gives CASSMRRGDGEQYF. The entire variable domain, with the rest obtained from reference TRBV19 and TRBJ2-7, is as follows: DGGITQSPKYLFRKEGQNVTLSCEQNLNHDAMYWYRQDPGQGLRLIYYSQIVNDFQKGDIAEGYSVSREKKESFPLTVTSAQKNPTAFYLCASSMRRGDGEQYFGPGTRLTVT.

This clone was detected only once. V gene TRBV28 combines with J gene TRBJ2-5; D remains unclear. Germline CDR1 MDHEN, CDR2 SYDVKM. The CDR3 contains 10 residues. CDR3 protein: CASGAETQYF. Written as DNA, the CDR3 is TGTGCTTCCGGAGCGGAGACCCAGTACTTC.

The rearrangement uses TRBV29-1 and TRBJ2-7; TRBD1 matches 10 bases. V was clipped by 1 base and J by 7 bases; unmatched bases: 4. The CDR3 covers 13 residues. CDR1 and CDR2 from the germline V gene are SQVTM and ANQGSEA. The CDR3 sequence is CSVEGTGGWEQYF. The CDR3 DNA sequence: TGCAGCGTTGAAGGGACAGGGGGTTGGGAGCAGTACTTC.

CDR3 region: CARRWAGSTDTQYF. As DNA, the CDR3 is TGTGCCAGACGCTGGGCAGGGAGCACAGATACGCAGTATTTT. This chain uses TRBV2 with TRBJ2-3, with D perhaps matching TRBD1 (5 bases). The CDR3 loop spans 14 amino acids. V lost 9 bases and J 0 bases, leaving 13 bases between the germline ends. Germline lookup yields CDR1 SNHLY and CDR2 FYNNEI.

This clone was found once. The chain employs TRBV7-9 and TRBJ1-5; maybe TRBD1 (6 bases). The CDR3 has 14 amino acids. CDR1 is SEHNR, CDR2 FQNEAQ, per germline (reference sequence). V was pared by 5 bases and J by 5 bases, with 13 bases between. The CDR3 spells CASSPGGGHQPQHF. In nucleotides, the CDR3 is TGTGCCAGCAGCCCGGGGGGCGGCCATCAGCCCCAGCATTTT. The variable domain in full, with the rest retrieved from reference TRBV7-9 and TRBJ1-5, is DTGVSQNPRHKITKRGQNVTFRCDPISEHNRLYWYRQTLGQGPEFLTYFQNEAQLEKSRLLSDRFSAERPKGSFSTLEIQRTEQGDSAMYLCASSPGGGHQPQHFGDGTRLSIL.

The chain carries TRBV5-1 and TRBJ2-2, with D perhaps TRBD1 (5 bases). The CDR3 has 15 amino acids. V was cut by 0 bases and J by 6 bases, with 12 bases left in between. Looked up from germline, CDR1 is SGHRS and CDR2 is YFSETQ. This CDR3 is CASSLARTSPGELFF. CDR3 bases: TGCGCCAGCAGCTTGGCGCGGACATCACCCGGGGAGCTGTTTTTT.

This sequence joins TRBV9 and TRBJ2-1; 8 bases align to TRBD2. CDR3 length: 12 residues. Germline lookup yields CDR1 SGDLS and CDR2 YYNGEE. With 3 bases clipped from V and 9 bases from J, the junction kept 2 bases outside the gene matches. The CDR3 spells CASSAGGREQFF. In nucleotides, the CDR3 is TGTGCCAGCAGCGCGGGGGGGCGTGAGCAGTTCTTC.

This clone showed up just a few times. This chain links TRBV5-4 with TRBJ2-1; the match to TRBD2 covers 15 bases. Per the germline V gene, CDR1 is SGHNT and CDR2 is YYREEE (reference sequence). The length of the CDR3 is 18 residues. The junction had 8 bases not matched to a gene; V was cut back by 4 bases and J by 3 bases. The CDR3 DNA is TGTGCCAGCAGCCCCGGACTAGCGGGGGGGCAGGGCTACAATGAGCAGTTCTTC. Amino acid sequence: CASSPGLAGGQGYNEQFF.

V gene TRBV23-1 combines with J gene TRBJ2-7; 8 nucleotides match TRBD1. TRBV23-1 is marked as an open reading frame, function uncertain. This CDR3 is built from 13 residues. V shed 4 bases, J shed 1 base, and the junction held 0 bases outside the gene matches. DNA of the CDR3: TGCGCCAGCAGTCGGGACAGGTCCTACGAGCAGTACTTC. Its protein is CASSRDRSYEQYF.

This clone occurred once. The chain employs TRBV2 and TRBJ2-5; TRBD1 agrees at 7 bases. V gave up 5 bases and J gave up 4 bases; unmatched junction bases: 4. CDR3 size: 13 residues. Germline lookup yields CDR1 SNHLY and CDR2 FYNNEI. Here the CDR3 reads CASSRDSRETQYF. The DNA of the CDR3 is TGTGCCAGCAGTAGGGACAGCAGAGAGACCCAGTACTTC. Full variable domain (remainder filled in from reference TRBV2 and TRBJ2-5): EPEVTQTPSHQVTQMGQEVILRCVPISNHLYFYWYRQILGQKVEFLVSFYNNEISEKSEIFDDQFSVERPDGSNFTLKIRSTKLEDSAMYFCASSRDSRETQYFGPGTRLLVL.

This chain links TRBV7-9 with TRBJ2-7; perhaps TRBD2 as D (5 bases). This CDR3 has 13 residues. The V end lost 3 bases, the J end lost 3 bases, and 9 bases lay between the germline ends. Germline V lookup: CDR1 SEHNR, CDR2 FQNEAQ (reference sequence). The CDR3 DNA sequence: TGTGCCAGCAGCTTGAGCGGAAACTACGAGCAGTACTTC. This gives the protein CASSLSGNYEQYF.

The gene calls are TRBV3-1 (or the pseudogene TRBV3-2) and TRBJ2-3; weak D call: TRBD1 (5 bases). The germline V gene has CDR1 LGHDT and CDR2 YNNKEL (reference sequence). The V and J ends lost 7 bases and 0 bases respectively, with 14 bases between them. The CDR3 spans 15 residues. DNA for the CDR3: TGTGCCAGCACGAAGGACATCACTAGCACAGATACGCAGTATTTT. Residues: CASTKDITSTDTQYF.